Following are 12 T cell receptor beta chains from one sample sequenced in a study of cytomegalovirus exposure and HLA in healthy donors. The PCR used 60 Vbeta and 13 Jbeta primers. Libraries were prepared by immunoSEQ multiplex PCR; TCRdb keeps only in-frame clonotypes and omits some of them. The table shows 160,000 or so clones, with roughly 84% occurring only once. Material for sequencing was PBMCs. Source of these receptors: a young man in good health and CMV-seronegative.

The V call is TRBV28, the J call TRBJ2-1, with 15 bases matching TRBD2. Germline-derived CDR1 and CDR2 are MDHEN and SYDVKM. V lost 4 bases, J lost 9 bases, and 7 bases stayed unmatched. This CDR3 comprises 16 residues. CDR3 sequence (DNA): TGTGCCAGCAGTTCCATAGGGACTAGCGGGGGGATTGAGCAGTTCTTC. Its translation is CASSSIGTSGGIEQFF.

On this clone: The sample holds other DNA sequences that translate to the same CDR3. The chain carries TRBV2 and TRBJ1-5; TRBD1 is a possible D gene (6 bases). The ends were cut back, 3 bases at V and 0 bases at J, with 15 bases in the middle. This CDR3 is 17 amino acids long. Germline CDR1 is SNHLY and CDR2 is FYNNEI. The CDR3 protein is CASSDKLQGYSNQPQHF. CDR3 nucleotide sequence: TGTGCCAGCAGTGACAAGCTCCAGGGGTATAGCAATCAGCCCCAGCATTTT.

This chain uses TRBV11-3 with TRBJ2-7, with unresolved D. The V and J ends lost 0 bases and 6 bases respectively, with 9 bases between them. This CDR3 is built from 13 residues. Germline V gene lookup returns CDR1 SGHNT and CDR2 YENEEA. CDR3 DNA: TGTGCCAGCAGCTTAGAAATGAAAGCCGAGCAGTACTTC. Translated: CASSLEMKAEQYF.

V is TRBV5-1 and J is TRBJ2-7; a possible D gene is TRBD2 (6 bases). Germline V gene data show CDR1 as SGHRS and CDR2 as YFSETQ. This CDR3 spans 14 amino acids. Trimming removed 4 bases at V and 2 bases at J, with 13 bases between. The CDR3 region has the DNA TGCGCCAGCAGCCCCAGTGGAGGGCCCTACGAGCAGTACTTC. It yields the protein CASSPSGGPYEQYF.

The V and J genes are TRBV4-1 and TRBJ1-3; D remains unclear. Germline-derived CDR1 and CDR2 are MGHRA and YSYEKL. Trimming shortened V by 0 bases and J by 0 bases, and 9 bases separated the two germline ends. The CDR3 extends over 16 amino acids. The CDR3 loop is CASSQDRGGSGNTIYF. The CDR3 DNA is TGCGCCAGCAGCCAAGACCGAGGCGGCTCTGGAAACACCATATATTTT.

J is TRBJ1-6 and V is TRBV7-3; D is perhaps TRBD1 (5 bases). CDR1 is SGHTA and CDR2 is FQGTGA in the germline V gene. The CDR3 length is 15 residues. V dropped 2 bases and J dropped 1 base, with 6 bases sitting between them. CDR3 nucleotides: TGTGCCAGCAGCTTAGACAGATCCTATAATTCACCCCTCCACTTT. This translates into CASSLDRSYNSPLHF.

The J gene is TRBJ2-7, the V gene TRBV5-1, with D possibly matching TRBD2 (5 bases). Germline CDR1 SGHRS, CDR2 YFSETQ. The V end lost 4 bases, the J end lost 0 bases, and 11 bases lay between the germline ends. The CDR3 has 14 residues. CDR3 residues: CASSAGLLSYEQYF. The CDR3 DNA reads TGCGCCAGCAGCGCCGGACTGCTCTCCTACGAGCAGTACTTC.

The chain is built from TRBV6-6 and TRBJ2-7, with 7 bases matching TRBD2. Trimming removed 2 bases from V and 1 base from J; junction bases left unmatched: 2. The CDR3 runs 14 residues. CDR1 MNHNY and CDR2 SVGAGI come from the germline V gene (reference sequence). The CDR3 region is CASSYAGESYEQYF. CDR3 DNA sequence: TGTGCCAGCAGTTACGCGGGGGAGTCCTACGAGCAGTACTTC.

V and J are TRBV28 and TRBJ1-5; a weak D match, TRBD1 (6 bases). Germline CDR1 and CDR2: MDHEN and SYDVKM. The CDR3 covers 15 residues. The ends were cut back, 6 bases at V and 5 bases at J, with 17 bases in the middle. As DNA, the CDR3 is TGTGCCAGCAGGATCCTCCGGGACAACCATCAGCCCCAGCATTTT. Encoded protein: CASRILRDNHQPQHF.

This sequence joins TRBV5-1 and TRBJ2-4; possible D gene TRBD1, 5 bases. Germline CDR1 SGHRS, CDR2 YFSETQ. Trimming stripped 3 bases from V and 7 bases from J, with 11 bases between. The CDR3 extends over 13 amino acids. DNA of the CDR3: TGCGCCAGCAGCTCACAGGCAGGTAACATTCAGTACTTC. This gives the protein CASSSQAGNIQYF. The whole variable domain, remainder taken from reference TRBV5-1 and TRBJ2-4, is KAGVTQTPRYLIKTRGQQVTLSCSPISGHRSVSWYQQTPGQGLQFLFEYFSETQRNKGNFPGRFSGRQFSNSRSEMNVSTLELGDSALYLCASSSQAGNIQYFGAGTRLSVL.

The chain carries TRBV5-5 and TRBJ2-3; possibly TRBD2 for D (6 bases). Trimming stripped 4 bases from V and 3 bases from J, with 18 bases between. Germline V gene sequence: CDR1 SGHKS, CDR2 YYEKEE (reference sequence). The CDR3 is 16 residues long. The CDR3 DNA sequence: TGTGCCAGCAGCACTAGTTGGGACTTACGAACAGATACGCAGTATTTT. Amino acids: CASSTSWDLRTDTQYF.

The V and J genes are TRBV7-8 and TRBJ2-3; TRBD1 agrees at 9 bases. The CDR3 sequence is 15 residues long. The V gene's germline CDR1 is SGHVS and CDR2 FQNEAQ. The ends lost 6 bases at V and 7 bases at J; junction bases unmatched: 11. The chain's CDR3 is CASRPGTGTAYTQYF. CDR3 nucleotide sequence: TGTGCCAGCAGACCCGGGACAGGGACCGCGTATACGCAGTATTTT.